The TCR beta chain under discussion was sequenced for a study of cytomegalovirus exposure and HLA in healthy donors. V shed 2 bases and J shed 4 bases, with 6 bases lying between them. The CDR3 contains 13 residues. Per germline, CDR1 MNHEY and CDR2 SMNVEV (reference sequence). Method: immunoSEQ multiplex PCR; TCRdb's copy keeps in-frame clones and lacks some. The sample consists of over 150,000 clones, around 85% of them appearing once. It was the approximately 130-subject validation cohort, separate from the roughly 700-subject first cohort, to which the donors belonged. Study-wide results and caveats: Investigators reported 150 to 200 TCR beta chains as tied to cytomegalovirus. Most TCR sequences showed up rarely, but some public TCRs showed up in many donors. As was reported, the classifier diagnosed cytomegalovirus status with high specificity and sensitivity.

For this clone: Its matching antigen is unknown.

The origin of this receptor is a man aged 18 to 30 in good health and CMV-seropositive. The sequencing sample was made of PBMCs. The chain has TRBV27 and TRBJ2-1, with a possible D match to TRBD2 (5 bases). CDR3 protein: CASSLAGYNEQFF. CDR3 nucleotide sequence: TGTGCCAGCAGTTTAGCGGGTTACAATGAGCAGTTCTTC.